The rows below give T cell receptor beta chains drawn from one sample of a study of shared T cell receptors in the human thymus. Assay used: immunoSEQ multiplex PCR; TCRdb lists only in-frame clones, some missing. Altogether hundreds of thousands of clones are present, around 95% being singletons, with the ten largest covering approximately 0.02%. The sample was thymocytes. The receptors were gathered from a human donor. CDR3s include the opening cysteine and the closing phenylalanine or tryptophan. The D gene is left open where the match is weak. The size entry is marked missing in some rows and otherwise reads once, few, many or a size class.

>TRBJ2-7|-|-|TRBV2
CASSEADPLGYEQYF
TGTGCCAGCAGTGAAGCGGACCCACTAGGCTACGAGCAGTACTTC
>TRBJ2-7|-|-|TRBV5-4
CASSSWGGEQYF
TGTGCCAGCAGCTCCTGGGGTGGCGAGCAGTACTTC
>TRBJ2-5|TRBD2|-|TRBV2
CASRDTSGTPKETQYF
TGTGCCAGCAGGGATACTAGCGGGACCCCTAAAGAGACCCAGTACTTC
>TRBJ2-7|-|-|TRBV19
CASSLSTRRSEQYF
TGTGCCAGTAGTCTTTCGACTAGGCGCTCCGAGCAGTACTTC
>TRBJ2-1|-|-|TRBV5-6
CASILMGHEQFF
TGTGCCAGCATCCTAATGGGTCATGAGCAGTTCTTC
>TRBJ2-3|TRBD2|-|TRBV5-1
CASSLGTSGKRTDTQYF
TGCGCCAGCAGCTTGGGGACTAGCGGAAAACGCACAGATACGCAGTATTTT
>TRBJ1-4|-|-|TRBV2
CASSTRQIEKLFF
TGTGCCAGCAGCACCCGACAGATTGAAAAACTGTTTTTT
>TRBJ1-2|-|-|TRBV6-4
CASSSWPHGKTYGYTF
TGTGCCAGCAGTTCGTGGCCACACGGAAAGACCTATGGCTACACCTTC
>TRBJ1-2|TRBD1|-|TRBV5-6
CASSTWDRGYGYTF
TGTGCCAGCAGCACCTGGGACAGGGGCTATGGCTACACCTTC
>TRBJ2-7|TRBD1|once|TRBV9
CASSETQGAKIYEQYF
TGTGCCAGCAGCGAAACGCAGGGGGCGAAAATCTACGAGCAGTACTTC
>TRBJ1-4|-|once|TRBV27
CASSPPRTLLSTNEKLFF
TGTGCCAGCAGTCCCCCTCGGACGCTCCTTTCAACTAATGAAAAACTGTTTTTT
>TRBJ2-1|-|-|TRBV19
CATLRDGDNEQFF
TGTGCCACGCTAAGGGACGGGGACAATGAGCAGTTCTTC
>TRBJ1-5|-|-|TRBV27
CASSSSGQFHSNQPQHF
TGTGCCAGCAGTTCCAGTGGACAGTTTCATAGCAATCAGCCCCAGCATTTT
>TRBJ2-2|-|once|TRBV11-2
CASSLDYTGELFF
TGTGCCAGCAGCTTAGACTACACCGGGGAGCTGTTTTTT
>TRBJ2-5|-|-|TRBV14
CASSQLGPGGETQYF
TGTGCCAGCAGCCAGCTAGGCCCAGGAGGGGAGACCCAGTACTTC
>TRBJ2-3|TRBD2|once|TRBV28
CASIKRGALVTSGHTWTDTQYF
TGTGCCAGTATTAAACGGGGGGCGTTGGTGACTAGCGGACATACGTGGACAGATACGCAGTATTTT
>TRBJ1-2|TRBD1|-|TRBV5-6
CASLGQGYGYTF
TGTGCCAGCTTGGGACAGGGTTATGGCTACACCTTC
>TRBJ2-7|-|-|TRBV4-1
CASSQDERLAYEQYF
TGCGCCAGCAGCCAAGACGAAAGACTAGCCTACGAGCAGTACTTC
>TRBJ2-3|TRBD1|once|TRBV28
CASRRQGASADTQYF
TGTGCCAGCAGAAGACAGGGGGCATCGGCAGATACGCAGTATTTT
>TRBJ2-1|-|-|TRBV28
CASRSSASSYNEQFF
TGTGCCAGCAGATCCAGCGCGAGCTCCTACAATGAGCAGTTCTTC
>TRBJ2-6|-|-|TRBV4-2
CASSPTLEGGKGANVLTF
TGTGCCAGCAGCCCTACCCTTGAGGGGGGCAAAGGGGCCAACGTCCTGACTTTC
>TRBJ2-3|-|-|TRBV4-1
CASSLAPRTSTDTQYF
TGCGCCAGCAGCCTAGCCCCCAGGACTAGCACAGATACGCAGTATTTT
>TRBJ1-5|TRBD1|-|TRBV10-1
CASSESKTGGYNQPQHF
TGCGCCAGCAGTGAGTCGAAAACAGGGGGGTACAATCAGCCCCAGCATTTT
>TRBJ2-1|TRBD2|-|TRBV7-6
CASSRGLAGRSSYNEQFF
TGTGCCAGCAGCCGGGGACTAGCGGGCCGCAGCTCCTACAATGAGCAGTTCTTC